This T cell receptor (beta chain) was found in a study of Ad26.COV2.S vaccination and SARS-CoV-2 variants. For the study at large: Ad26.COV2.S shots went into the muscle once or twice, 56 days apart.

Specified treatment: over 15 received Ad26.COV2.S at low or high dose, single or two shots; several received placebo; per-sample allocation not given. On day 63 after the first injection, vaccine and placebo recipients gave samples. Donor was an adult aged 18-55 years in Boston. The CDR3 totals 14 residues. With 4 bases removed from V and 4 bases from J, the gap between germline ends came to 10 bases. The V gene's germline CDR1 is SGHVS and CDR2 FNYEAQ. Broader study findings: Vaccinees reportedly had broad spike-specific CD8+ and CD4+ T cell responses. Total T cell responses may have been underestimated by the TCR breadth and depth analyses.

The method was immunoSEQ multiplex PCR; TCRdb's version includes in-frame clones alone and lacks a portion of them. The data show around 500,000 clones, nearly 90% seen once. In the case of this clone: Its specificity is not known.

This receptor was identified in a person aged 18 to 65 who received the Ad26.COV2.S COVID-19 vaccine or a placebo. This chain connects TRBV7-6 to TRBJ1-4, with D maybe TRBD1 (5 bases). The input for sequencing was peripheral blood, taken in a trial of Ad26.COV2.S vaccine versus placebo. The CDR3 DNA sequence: TGTGCCAGCAGCTCTCGGGACCATAATGAAAAACTGTTTTTT. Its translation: CASSSRDHNEKLFF.